The 13 T cell receptor beta chains below all came from one sample that was sequenced in a study of T cell changes during pregnancy in multiple sclerosis. TCRdb's copy holds only in-frame clones and misses some; the assay was immunoSEQ multiplex PCR. The sample lists almost 35,000 clones; about nine tenths were seen once. This specimen consisted of CD8+ T cells from peripheral blood mononuclear cells, obtained after pregnancy. These receptors were obtained from a female donor with multiple sclerosis, enrolled in a pregnancy study.

This sequence joins TRBV4-3 and TRBJ1-5; D ambiguous. The V gene lost 0 bases and the J gene lost 5 bases, with 8 bases spanning the gap. The CDR3 loop spans 14 amino acids. Germline V gives CDR1 LGHNA, CDR2 YSLEER. CDR3 amino acids: CASSQDRHHQPQHF. CDR3 DNA sequence: TGCGCCAGCAGCCAAGATCGACACCATCAGCCCCAGCATTTT.

This clone was counted between two and nine times. The chain carries TRBV6-4 and TRBJ2-3; TRBD2 is a possible D gene (5 bases). Germline CDR1 reads MRHNA; CDR2 reads SNTAGT. The CDR3 is 15 amino acids. V dropped 0 bases and J dropped 1 base, with 8 bases sitting between them. Here the CDR3 reads CASSDSRGGTDTQYF. CDR3 bases: TGTGCCAGCAGTGACTCTCGGGGAGGCACAGATACGCAGTATTTT.

The V gene is TRBV2, the J gene TRBJ2-7; the D gene is possibly TRBD1 (5 bases). Germline CDR1 SNHLY, CDR2 FYNNEI. The CDR3 spans 13 residues. V was trimmed by 2 bases and J by 7 bases, leaving 12 bases between them. CDR3 amino acids: CASSEPGWREQYF. CDR3 DNA: TGTGCCAGCAGTGAACCAGGGTGGCGGGAGCAGTACTTC.

This rearrangement joins TRBV29-1 to TRBJ2-1; D perhaps matches TRBD1 (5 bases). This CDR3 comprises 12 residues. CDR1 is SQVTM, CDR2 ANQGSEA, per germline. V was cut by 4 bases and J by 4 bases, with 8 bases left in between. The CDR3 bases are TGCAGCGTTGTACGACAGTACAATGAGCAGTTCTTC. Encoded protein: CSVVRQYNEQFF.

This clone was found once. The rearrangement links TRBV27 to TRBJ1-1, with D unresolved. This CDR3 is 13 amino acids long. Germline lookup yields CDR1 MNHEY and CDR2 SMNVEV (reference sequence). The V gene lost 5 bases and the J gene lost 2 bases, with 9 bases spanning the gap. CDR3 sequence: CASSDEANTEAFF. Here the CDR3 DNA reads TGTGCCAGCAGTGATGAGGCTAACACTGAAGCTTTCTTT.

V gene TRBV6-1 combines with J gene TRBJ2-7; TRBD2 matches 9 bases. The CDR3 has 15 amino acids. Per germline, CDR1 MNHNS and CDR2 SASEGT. The V gene end was trimmed by 4 bases and the J gene end by 1 base; junction bases not matched to a gene: 5. As DNA, the CDR3 is TGTGCCAGCAGTGTGGGTAGCGGGGGATCCTACGAGCAGTACTTC. Protein sequence: CASSVGSGGSYEQYF.

V usage is TRBV19 and J usage is TRBJ1-1, with D unclear. The CDR3 has 13 amino acids. With 3 bases removed from V and 5 bases from J, the gap between germline ends came to 10 bases. Germline V gives CDR1 LNHDA, CDR2 SQIVND (reference sequence). The CDR3 spells CASSIGEWTEAFF. CDR3 DNA: TGTGCCAGTAGTATCGGGGAATGGACTGAAGCTTTCTTT.

The DNA of the CDR3 is TGTGCTAGTGGTTTAGCAATAGCGGGGCAATCCTACGAGCAGTACTTC. Encoded protein: CASGLAIAGQSYEQYF. J is TRBJ2-7 and V is TRBV12-5, with 8 positions matching TRBD2. Germline CDR1 LGHNT, CDR2 FRNRAP. The CDR3 loop spans 16 amino acids. J lost 1 base, V lost 3 bases, and 8 bases had no gene match.

This chain links TRBV13 with TRBJ2-1; possibly TRBD2 for D (5 bases). The CDR3 extends over 16 amino acids. The germline gives CDR1 PRHDT, CDR2 FYEKMQ (reference sequence). V lost 5 bases and J lost 0, with 14 bases in between. This CDR3 is CASSPNRGSSYNEQFF. The CDR3, as DNA: TGTGCCAGCAGCCCTAACCGGGGTAGCTCCTACAATGAGCAGTTCTTC. Full variable domain (remainder filled in from reference TRBV13 and TRBJ2-1): AAGVIQSPRHLIKEKRETATLKCYPIPRHDTVYWYQQGPGQDPQFLISFYEKMQSDKGSIPDRFSAQQFSDYHSELNMSSLELGDSALYFCASSPNRGSSYNEQFFGPGTRLTVL.

The chain combines TRBV7-3 with TRBJ1-1; 7 positions agree with TRBD1. Germline assignment: CDR1 SGHTA and CDR2 FQGTGA. This CDR3 has 12 amino acids. Trimming removed 5 bases from V and 6 bases from J; junction bases left unmatched: 3. The CDR3: CASSEGTAEAFF. In nucleotides, the CDR3 is TGTGCCAGCAGCGAGGGGACAGCTGAAGCTTTCTTT.

The chain uses TRBV6-5 and TRBJ2-5; TRBD1 aligns across 8 bases. Germline V CDR1 and CDR2: MNHEY, SVGAGI. The CDR3 length is 12 residues. The V segment lost 6 bases and the J segment 8 bases; nucleotides outside the gene matches: 5. CDR3 region: CASSPDRGTQYF. In DNA, the CDR3 is TGTGCCAGCAGCCCAGACAGGGGAACCCAGTACTTC.

This chain uses TRBV9 with TRBJ2-7; TRBD2 might be the D (6 bases). CDR3 length equals 13 residues. Per germline, CDR1 SGDLS and CDR2 YYNGEE. Trimming shortened V by 1 base and J by 5 bases, and 10 bases separated the two germline ends. The DNA of the CDR3 is TGTGCCAGCAGCGTAATTACGGGGGACGAGCAGTACTTC. Protein: CASSVITGDEQYF.

The chain links TRBV5-4 to TRBJ2-1; maybe TRBD2 (5 bases). The CDR3 covers 16 residues. V gave up 3 bases and J gave up 5 bases, with 18 bases separating them. Germline assignment: CDR1 SGHNT and CDR2 YYREEE (reference sequence). In DNA, the CDR3 is TGTGCCAGCAGCTACCCCGGTCCAGCGGAGGACAATGAGCAGTTCTTC. This sequence encodes CASSYPGPAEDNEQFF. The whole variable domain, remainder taken from reference TRBV5-4 and TRBJ2-1, is ETGVTQSPTHLIKTRGQQVTLRCSSQSGHNTVSWYQQALGQGPQFIFQYYREEENGRGNFPPRFSGLQFPNYSSELNVNALELDDSALYLCASSYPGPAEDNEQFFGPGTRLTVL.